Listed here is a single T cell receptor beta chain. Its antigen is still unknown. One base away there is no much larger clone; base qualities are not given. V is reduced by 5 bases and J by 6 bases, leaving a spacing of 13 bases between them. Counted from cysteine to phenylalanine, this CDR3 has 13 amino acids. This entry keeps only the CDR3 DNA: 39 bases, framed from base 1. CDR1 and CDR2 are read off the germline V gene (reference sequence) as SEHNR and FQNEAQ. To prepare the library, the immunoSEQ multiplex PCR assay was applied. From the authors' description of their analysis: A statistical classification framework was developed to diagnose cytomegalovirus status using the catalog of TCR beta chain sequences. TCRdb's version of the immuneACCESS table is confined to in-frame rearrangements and falls short of the full clone set. An unresolved V gene accounts for under half of the shortfall where checked; the remainder is of unknown origin. V, J and clone size are taken as reported in that table, and D and trimming were inferred from the DNA itself. The sample table holds 100,000 to 150,000 clones, of which approximately 94% were seen once. More than 0.9% of the sample is held by the ten biggest clonotypes.

This sample is part of a study of cytomegalovirus exposure and HLA in healthy donors (dated 2017 in TCRdb). Describing the broader study: The roughly 700 repertoires of the first cohort and the 110 or so validation repertoires were produced on the same platform, according to a later analysis. The aim of the study was to test whether cataloging public T cell receptors could identify signatures of past pathogen exposure. In addition to the first cohort of several hundred subjects, a separate validation cohort of 120 different subjects was used. To predict cytomegalovirus infection status, the study combined high-throughput TCR immunosequencing, statistical association of individual TCRs with disease status, and machine learning. Study-level results and caveats: In the study, approximately 160 TCR beta chains were listed as associated with cytomegalovirus. A few of the identified cytomegalovirus-associated TCR beta chains were confirmed in vitro to be specific for cytomegalovirus antigens. Across donors, most TCR sequences were observed very rarely, whereas some public TCRs were present in many individuals. Of the cluster scores, roughly 95% were above 0 in a later analysis, which found that TCRs clustered in the first cohort also tended to co-occur in the 120 validation repertoires. The validation cohort had no HLA typing available for a later analysis, so co-occurrence within that cohort was assessed over all 110 or so repertoires. It was suggested by the authors that the approach could potentially be generalized to other disease states and immunological phenotypes. The classifier was reported to diagnose cytomegalovirus status with high specificity and sensitivity in both the original cohort and the validation cohort.

Separate from the roughly 700-subject first cohort, the validation cohort of 90 to 150 subjects was the group to which the donors belonged. Input material: PBMCs. The TCR sequence derives from a woman between 18 and 29 years old in good health and CMV-seronegative. This chain is built from TRBV7-9 and TRBJ1-2, with no D gene named confidently. This receptor carries the CDR3 CASSPSRVDGYTF. The DNA sequence follows: TGTGCCAGCAGCCCGTCGAGGGTCGATGGCTACACCTTC.